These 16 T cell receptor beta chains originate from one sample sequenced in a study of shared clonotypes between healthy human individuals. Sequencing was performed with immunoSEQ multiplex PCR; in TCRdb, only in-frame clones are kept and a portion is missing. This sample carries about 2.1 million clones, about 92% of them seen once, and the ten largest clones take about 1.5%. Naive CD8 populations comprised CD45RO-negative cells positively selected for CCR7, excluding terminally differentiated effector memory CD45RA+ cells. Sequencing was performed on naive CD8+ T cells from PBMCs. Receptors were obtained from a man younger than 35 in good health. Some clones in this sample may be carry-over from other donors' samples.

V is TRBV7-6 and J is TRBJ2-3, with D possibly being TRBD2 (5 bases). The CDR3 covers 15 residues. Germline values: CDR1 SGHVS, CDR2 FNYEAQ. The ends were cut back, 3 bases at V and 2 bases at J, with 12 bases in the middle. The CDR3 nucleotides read TGTGCCAGCAGCTTCCGGGGAGCCTACACAGATACGCAGTATTTT. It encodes CASSFRGAYTDTQYF.

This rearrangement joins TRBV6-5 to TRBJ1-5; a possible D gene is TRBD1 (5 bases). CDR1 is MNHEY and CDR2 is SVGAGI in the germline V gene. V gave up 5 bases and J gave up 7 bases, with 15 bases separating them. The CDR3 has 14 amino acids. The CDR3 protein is CASSPRGSGQPQHF. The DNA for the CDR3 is TGTGCCAGCAGTCCAAGGGGTTCGGGGCAGCCCCAGCATTTT.

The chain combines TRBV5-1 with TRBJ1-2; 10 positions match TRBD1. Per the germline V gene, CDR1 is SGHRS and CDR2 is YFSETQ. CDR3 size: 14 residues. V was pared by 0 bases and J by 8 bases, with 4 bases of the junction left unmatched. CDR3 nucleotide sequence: TGCGCCAGCAGCTTGGGACAGGGGGCGCAGGGCTACACCTTC. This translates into CASSLGQGAQGYTF.

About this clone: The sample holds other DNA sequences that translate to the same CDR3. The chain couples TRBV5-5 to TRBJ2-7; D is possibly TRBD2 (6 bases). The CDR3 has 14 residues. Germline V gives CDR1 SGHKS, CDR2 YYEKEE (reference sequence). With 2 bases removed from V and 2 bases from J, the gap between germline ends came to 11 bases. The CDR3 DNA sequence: TGTGCCAGCAGCTTCGGGACTGGCCCCTACGAGCAGTACTTC. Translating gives CASSFGTGPYEQYF.

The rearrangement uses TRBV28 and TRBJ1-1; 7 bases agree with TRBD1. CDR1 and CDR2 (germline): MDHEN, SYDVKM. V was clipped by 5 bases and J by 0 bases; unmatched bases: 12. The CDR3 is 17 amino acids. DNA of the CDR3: TGTGCCAGCAGTCTCCGGGCCCAGCAGGGGGTGAACACTGAAGCTTTCTTT. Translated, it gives CASSLRAQQGVNTEAFF.

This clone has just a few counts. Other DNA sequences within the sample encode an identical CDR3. CDR3: CASSFGYEQYF. The CDR3, as DNA: TGTGCCAGCAGTTTCGGCTACGAGCAGTACTTC. The chain combines TRBV28 with TRBJ2-7; no firm D call. Germline CDR1 and CDR2: MDHEN and SYDVKM. V was shortened by 3 bases and J by 3 bases, with 3 bases between the two germline ends. The CDR3 is 11 residues long.

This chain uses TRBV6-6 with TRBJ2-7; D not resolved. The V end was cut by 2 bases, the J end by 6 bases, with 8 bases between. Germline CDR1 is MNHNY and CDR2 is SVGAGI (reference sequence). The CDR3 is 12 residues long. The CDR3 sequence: CASSYTLPEQYF. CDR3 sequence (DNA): TGTGCCAGCAGTTACACCCTCCCCGAGCAGTACTTC.

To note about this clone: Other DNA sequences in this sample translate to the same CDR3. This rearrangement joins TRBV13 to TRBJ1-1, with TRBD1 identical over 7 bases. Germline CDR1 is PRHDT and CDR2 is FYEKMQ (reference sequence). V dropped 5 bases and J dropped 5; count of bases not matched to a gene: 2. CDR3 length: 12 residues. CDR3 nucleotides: TGTGCCAGCAGCCCCAGGGGGACTGAAGCTTTCTTT. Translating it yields CASSPRGTEAFF.

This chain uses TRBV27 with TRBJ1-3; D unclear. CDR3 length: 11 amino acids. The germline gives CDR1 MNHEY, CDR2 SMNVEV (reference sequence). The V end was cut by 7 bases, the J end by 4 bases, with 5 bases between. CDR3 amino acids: CASMRGNTIYF. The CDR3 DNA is TGTGCCAGCATGCGGGGAAACACCATATATTTT.

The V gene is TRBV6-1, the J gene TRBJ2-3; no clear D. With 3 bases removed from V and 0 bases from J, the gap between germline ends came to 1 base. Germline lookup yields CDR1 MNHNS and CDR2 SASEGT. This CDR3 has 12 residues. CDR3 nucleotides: TGTGCCAGCAGTGATAGCACAGATACGCAGTATTTT. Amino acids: CASSDSTDTQYF.

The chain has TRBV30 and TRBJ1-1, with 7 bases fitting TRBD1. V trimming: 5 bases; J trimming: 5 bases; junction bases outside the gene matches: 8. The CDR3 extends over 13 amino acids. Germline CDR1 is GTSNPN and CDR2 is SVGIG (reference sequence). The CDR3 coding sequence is TGTGCCTGGGGACAGGCCCCAGGGACTGAAGCTTTCTTT. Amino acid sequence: CAWGQAPGTEAFF.

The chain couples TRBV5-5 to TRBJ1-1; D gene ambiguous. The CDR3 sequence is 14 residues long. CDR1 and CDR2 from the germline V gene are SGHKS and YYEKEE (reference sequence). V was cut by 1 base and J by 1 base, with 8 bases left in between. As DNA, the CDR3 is TGTGCCAGCAGCTTGTGGCATCCGAACACTGAAGCTTTCTTT. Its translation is CASSLWHPNTEAFF. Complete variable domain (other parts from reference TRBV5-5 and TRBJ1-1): DAGVTQSPTHLIKTRGQQVTLRCSPISGHKSVSWYQQVLGQGPQFIFQYYEKEERGRGNFPDRFSARQFPNYSSELNVNALLLGDSALYLCASSLWHPNTEAFFGQGTRLTVV.

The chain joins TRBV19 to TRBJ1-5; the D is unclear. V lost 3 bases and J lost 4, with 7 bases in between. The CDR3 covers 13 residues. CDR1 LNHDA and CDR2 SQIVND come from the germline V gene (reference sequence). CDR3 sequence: CASSISTNQPQHF. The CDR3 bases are TGTGCCAGTAGTATTTCTACGAATCAGCCCCAGCATTTT.

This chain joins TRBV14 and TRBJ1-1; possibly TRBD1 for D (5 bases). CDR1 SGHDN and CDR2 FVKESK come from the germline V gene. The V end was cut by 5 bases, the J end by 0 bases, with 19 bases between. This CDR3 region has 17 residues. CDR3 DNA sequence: TGTGCCAGCAGCGAGAAACTAGTACAGGTCTTGAACACTGAAGCTTTCTTT. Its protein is CASSEKLVQVLNTEAFF.

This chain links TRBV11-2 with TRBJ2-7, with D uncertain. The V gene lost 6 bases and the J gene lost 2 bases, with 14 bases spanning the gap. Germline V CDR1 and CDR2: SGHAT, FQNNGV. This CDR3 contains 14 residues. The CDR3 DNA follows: TGTGCCAGCAGGGATCTTAGATTCACCTACGAGCAGTACTTC. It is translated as CASRDLRFTYEQYF. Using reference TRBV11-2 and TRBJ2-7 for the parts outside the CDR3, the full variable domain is EAGVAQSPRYKIIEKRQSVAFWCNPISGHATLYWYQQILGQGPKLLIQFQNNGVVDDSQLPKDRFSAERLKGVDSTLKIQPAKLEDSAVYLCASRDLRFTYEQYFGPGTRLTVT.

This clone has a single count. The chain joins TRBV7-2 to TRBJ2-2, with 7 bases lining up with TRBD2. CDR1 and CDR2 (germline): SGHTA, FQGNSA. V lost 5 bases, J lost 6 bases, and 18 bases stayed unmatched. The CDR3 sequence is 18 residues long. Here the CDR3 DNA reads TGTGCCAGCAGCCGACTCCATGGGGCTAGCGGAGAAGCCGGGGAGCTGTTTTTT. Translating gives CASSRLHGASGEAGELFF.